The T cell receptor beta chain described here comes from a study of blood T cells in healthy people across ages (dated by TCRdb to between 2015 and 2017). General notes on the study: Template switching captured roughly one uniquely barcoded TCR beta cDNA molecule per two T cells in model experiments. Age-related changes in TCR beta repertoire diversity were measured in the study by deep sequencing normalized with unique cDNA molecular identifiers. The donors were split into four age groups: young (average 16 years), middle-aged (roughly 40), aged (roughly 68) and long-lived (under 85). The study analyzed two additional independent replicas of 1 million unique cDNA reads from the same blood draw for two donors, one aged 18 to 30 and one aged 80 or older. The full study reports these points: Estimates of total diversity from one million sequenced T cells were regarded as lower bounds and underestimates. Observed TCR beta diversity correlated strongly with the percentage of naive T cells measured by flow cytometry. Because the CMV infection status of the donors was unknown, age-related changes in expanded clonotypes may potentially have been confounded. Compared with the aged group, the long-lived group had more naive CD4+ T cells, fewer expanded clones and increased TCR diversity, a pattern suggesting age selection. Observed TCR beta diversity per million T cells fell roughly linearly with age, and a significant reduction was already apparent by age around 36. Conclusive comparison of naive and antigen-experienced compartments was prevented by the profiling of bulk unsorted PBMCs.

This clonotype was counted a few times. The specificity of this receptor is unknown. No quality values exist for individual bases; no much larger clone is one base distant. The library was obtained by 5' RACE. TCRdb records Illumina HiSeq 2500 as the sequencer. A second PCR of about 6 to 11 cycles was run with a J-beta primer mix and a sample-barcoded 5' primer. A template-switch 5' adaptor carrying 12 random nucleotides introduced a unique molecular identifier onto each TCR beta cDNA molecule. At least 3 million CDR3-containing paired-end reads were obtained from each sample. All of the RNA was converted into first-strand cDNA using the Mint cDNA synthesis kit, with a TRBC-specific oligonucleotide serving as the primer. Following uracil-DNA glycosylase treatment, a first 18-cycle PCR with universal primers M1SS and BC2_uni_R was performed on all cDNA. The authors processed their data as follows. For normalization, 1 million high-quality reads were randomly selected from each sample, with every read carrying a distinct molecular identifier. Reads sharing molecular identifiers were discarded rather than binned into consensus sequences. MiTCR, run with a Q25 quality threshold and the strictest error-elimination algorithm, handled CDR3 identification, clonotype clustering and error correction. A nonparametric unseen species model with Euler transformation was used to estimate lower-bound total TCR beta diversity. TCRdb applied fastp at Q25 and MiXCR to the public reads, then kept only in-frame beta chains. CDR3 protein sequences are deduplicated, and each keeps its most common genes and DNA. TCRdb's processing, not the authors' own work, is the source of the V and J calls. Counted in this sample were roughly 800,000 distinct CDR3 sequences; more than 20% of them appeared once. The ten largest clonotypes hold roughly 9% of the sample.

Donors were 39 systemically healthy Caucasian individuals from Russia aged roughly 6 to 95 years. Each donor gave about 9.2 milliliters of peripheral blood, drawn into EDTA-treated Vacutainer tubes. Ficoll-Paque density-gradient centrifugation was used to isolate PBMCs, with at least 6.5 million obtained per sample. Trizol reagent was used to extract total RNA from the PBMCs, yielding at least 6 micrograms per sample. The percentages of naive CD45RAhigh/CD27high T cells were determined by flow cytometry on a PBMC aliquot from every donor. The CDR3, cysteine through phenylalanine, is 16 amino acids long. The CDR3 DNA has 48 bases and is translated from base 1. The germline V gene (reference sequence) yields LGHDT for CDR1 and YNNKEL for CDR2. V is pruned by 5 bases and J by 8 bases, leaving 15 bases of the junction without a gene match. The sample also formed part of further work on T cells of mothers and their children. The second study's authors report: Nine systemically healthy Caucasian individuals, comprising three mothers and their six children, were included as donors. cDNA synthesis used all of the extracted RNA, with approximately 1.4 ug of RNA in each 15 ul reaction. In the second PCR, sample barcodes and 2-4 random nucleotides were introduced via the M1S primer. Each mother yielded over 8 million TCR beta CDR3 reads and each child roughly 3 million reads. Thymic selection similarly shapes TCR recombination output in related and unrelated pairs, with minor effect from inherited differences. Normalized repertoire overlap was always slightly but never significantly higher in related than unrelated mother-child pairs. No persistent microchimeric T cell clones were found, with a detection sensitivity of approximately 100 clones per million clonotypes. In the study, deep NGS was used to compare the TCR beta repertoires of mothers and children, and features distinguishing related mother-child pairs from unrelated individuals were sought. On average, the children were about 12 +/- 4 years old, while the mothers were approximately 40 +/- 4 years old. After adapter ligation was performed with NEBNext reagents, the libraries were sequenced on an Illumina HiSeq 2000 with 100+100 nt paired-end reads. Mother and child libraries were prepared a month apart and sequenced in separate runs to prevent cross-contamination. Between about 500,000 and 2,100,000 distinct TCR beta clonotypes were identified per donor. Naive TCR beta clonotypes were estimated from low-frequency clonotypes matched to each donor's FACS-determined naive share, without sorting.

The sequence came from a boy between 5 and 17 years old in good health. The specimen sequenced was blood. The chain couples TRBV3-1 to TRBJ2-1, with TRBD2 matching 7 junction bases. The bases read TGTGCCAGCAGCTCCATACCGGGGTTAGCGGGCGATGAGCAGTTCTTC. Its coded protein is CASSSIPGLAGDEQFF.